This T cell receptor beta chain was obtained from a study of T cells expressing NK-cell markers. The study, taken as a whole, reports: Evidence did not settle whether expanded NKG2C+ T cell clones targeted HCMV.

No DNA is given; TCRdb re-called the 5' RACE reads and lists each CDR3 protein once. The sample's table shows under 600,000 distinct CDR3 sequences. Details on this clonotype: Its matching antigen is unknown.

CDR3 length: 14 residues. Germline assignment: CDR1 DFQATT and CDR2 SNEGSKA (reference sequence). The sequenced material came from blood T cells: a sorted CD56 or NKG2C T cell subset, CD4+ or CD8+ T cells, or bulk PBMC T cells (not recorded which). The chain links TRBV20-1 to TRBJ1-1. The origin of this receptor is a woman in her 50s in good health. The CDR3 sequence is CSASDTGLNTEAFF.